This TCR beta chain was profiled in a study of HIV-infected children after antiretroviral therapy interruption. Study overall: Children's median ages were approximately 9.8 years and 8 years by group.

Losses at the gene ends were 1 base for V and 4 bases for J; bases not matched to a gene: 8. The CDR3 sequence is 17 residues long. Per germline, CDR1 LNHDA and CDR2 SQIVND (reference sequence). In this sample, this clonotype turned up a few times. Unique molecular identifiers were included in an RNA-based 3' RACE TCR library. TCRdb passed the 3' RACE reads through MiXCR, listing each CDR3 protein once. The data contain more than 75,000 distinct CDR3 sequences, about 7% of them singletons. As to treatment: PENTA 11 planned treatment interruption arm or continuous ART arm. Samples needed at least 5 million viable cryopreserved PBMCs.

This receptor was taken from a pool of human donors with HIV. Here the sequenced sample was CD45RA+ CD4+ T cells from PBMCs, pooled from several time points, taken from a donor given antiretroviral therapy, either interrupted or continuous. Subset in this sample: naive CD4+ CD45RA+ CD45RO- T cells. The V gene is TRBV19, the J gene TRBJ2-1; 9 bases line up with TRBD2. The CDR3 reads CASSIALRAGGYNEQFF. The CDR3 nucleotides are TGTGCCAGTAGTATAGCCCTGCGGGCGGGGGGGTACAATGAGCAGTTCTTC.